The clone carrying this T cell receptor (beta chain) was seen more than once but under ten times. Its antigen is as yet unknown. Cultured CD4+ T cells had their DNA profiled by the Oncomine TCR Beta short-read assay. TCRdb redid the calling of the PCR reads with MiXCR, one entry per CDR3 protein. Of 25,000 or so distinct CDR3 sequences listed, approximately 67% are singletons. This entry is derived from a study of vaccination and CD4 T cells after COVID-19. Per germline, CDR1 SGHNT and CDR2 YYREEE (reference sequence). CDR3 length equals 13 residues. Trimming shortened V by 7 bases and J by 1 base, and 11 bases separated the two germline ends. As to treatment: roughly 10-day PBMC culture with coronavirus spike peptide pools or control peptides (ViraFEST assay).

Sequences were derived from CD4+ T cells from blood, cultured in vitro, sampled after SARS-CoV-2 vaccination. This receptor was taken from a human donor who received a COVID-19 vaccine. The rearrangement links TRBV5-4 to TRBJ1-1; no reliable D call. The CDR3 loop reads CASRRAQNTEAFF. The CDR3 DNA sequence: TGTGCCAGCCGCCGGGCCCAGAACACTGAAGCTTTCTTT.